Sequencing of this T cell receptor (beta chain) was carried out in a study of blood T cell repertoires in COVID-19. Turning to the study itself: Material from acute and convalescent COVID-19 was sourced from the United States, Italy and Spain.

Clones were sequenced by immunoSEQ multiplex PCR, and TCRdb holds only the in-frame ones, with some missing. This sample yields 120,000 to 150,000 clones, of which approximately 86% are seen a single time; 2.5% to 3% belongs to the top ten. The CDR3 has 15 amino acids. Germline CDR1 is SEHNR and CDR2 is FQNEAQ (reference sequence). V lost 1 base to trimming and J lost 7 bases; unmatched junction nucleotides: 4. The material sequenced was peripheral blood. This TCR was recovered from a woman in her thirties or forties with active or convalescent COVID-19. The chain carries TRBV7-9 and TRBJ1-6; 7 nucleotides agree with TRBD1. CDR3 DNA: TGTGCCAGCAGCTTAGAAGGGACAGTCAATTCACCCCTCCACTTT. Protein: CASSLEGTVNSPLHF. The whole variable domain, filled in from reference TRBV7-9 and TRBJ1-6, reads DTGVSQNPRHKITKRGQNVTFRCDPISEHNRLYWYRQTLGQGPEFLTYFQNEAQLEKSRLLSDRFSAERPKGSFSTLEIQRTEQGDSAMYLCASSLEGTVNSPLHFGNGTRLTVT.